This T cell receptor (beta chain) comes out of a study of molecular identifiers for immune sequencing clone quantification. Findings of the study overall: Molecules of identical TCR sharing a barcode could underestimate highly expanded clone sizes.

V lost 1 base to trimming and J lost 0 bases, with 9 bases between them. The germline V gene has CDR1 LGHNA and CDR2 YSLEER. The CDR3 is 16 amino acids. Sorting was used to obtain naive CD8 T cells (CD8+CD4-CCR7+CD45RA+). In its sample, this clonotype was seen a few times. What it binds is unknown. Generation of bulk TCR libraries relied on previously described methods and listed TCR primers. One entry per CDR3 protein results from TCRdb running MiXCR on the PCR reads. The sample consists of 400,000 to 600,000 distinct CDR3 sequences, approximately 25% of them appearing once. This sequence originates from a human donor in good health. Some libraries in this study had Jurkat cell RNA spiked in. This chain joins TRBV4-3 and TRBJ2-2, with a tentative D call TRBD2 (6 bases). Source material: naive CD8+ T cells from blood, with Jurkat cell RNA spiked in. Subset described: FACS-sorted CD8+CD4-CCR7+CD45RA+ naive T cells. CDR3 coding DNA: TGCGCCAGCAGCCAAGGGAGGGTCCCGAACACCGGGGAGCTGTTTTTT. Its translation is CASSQGRVPNTGELFF.